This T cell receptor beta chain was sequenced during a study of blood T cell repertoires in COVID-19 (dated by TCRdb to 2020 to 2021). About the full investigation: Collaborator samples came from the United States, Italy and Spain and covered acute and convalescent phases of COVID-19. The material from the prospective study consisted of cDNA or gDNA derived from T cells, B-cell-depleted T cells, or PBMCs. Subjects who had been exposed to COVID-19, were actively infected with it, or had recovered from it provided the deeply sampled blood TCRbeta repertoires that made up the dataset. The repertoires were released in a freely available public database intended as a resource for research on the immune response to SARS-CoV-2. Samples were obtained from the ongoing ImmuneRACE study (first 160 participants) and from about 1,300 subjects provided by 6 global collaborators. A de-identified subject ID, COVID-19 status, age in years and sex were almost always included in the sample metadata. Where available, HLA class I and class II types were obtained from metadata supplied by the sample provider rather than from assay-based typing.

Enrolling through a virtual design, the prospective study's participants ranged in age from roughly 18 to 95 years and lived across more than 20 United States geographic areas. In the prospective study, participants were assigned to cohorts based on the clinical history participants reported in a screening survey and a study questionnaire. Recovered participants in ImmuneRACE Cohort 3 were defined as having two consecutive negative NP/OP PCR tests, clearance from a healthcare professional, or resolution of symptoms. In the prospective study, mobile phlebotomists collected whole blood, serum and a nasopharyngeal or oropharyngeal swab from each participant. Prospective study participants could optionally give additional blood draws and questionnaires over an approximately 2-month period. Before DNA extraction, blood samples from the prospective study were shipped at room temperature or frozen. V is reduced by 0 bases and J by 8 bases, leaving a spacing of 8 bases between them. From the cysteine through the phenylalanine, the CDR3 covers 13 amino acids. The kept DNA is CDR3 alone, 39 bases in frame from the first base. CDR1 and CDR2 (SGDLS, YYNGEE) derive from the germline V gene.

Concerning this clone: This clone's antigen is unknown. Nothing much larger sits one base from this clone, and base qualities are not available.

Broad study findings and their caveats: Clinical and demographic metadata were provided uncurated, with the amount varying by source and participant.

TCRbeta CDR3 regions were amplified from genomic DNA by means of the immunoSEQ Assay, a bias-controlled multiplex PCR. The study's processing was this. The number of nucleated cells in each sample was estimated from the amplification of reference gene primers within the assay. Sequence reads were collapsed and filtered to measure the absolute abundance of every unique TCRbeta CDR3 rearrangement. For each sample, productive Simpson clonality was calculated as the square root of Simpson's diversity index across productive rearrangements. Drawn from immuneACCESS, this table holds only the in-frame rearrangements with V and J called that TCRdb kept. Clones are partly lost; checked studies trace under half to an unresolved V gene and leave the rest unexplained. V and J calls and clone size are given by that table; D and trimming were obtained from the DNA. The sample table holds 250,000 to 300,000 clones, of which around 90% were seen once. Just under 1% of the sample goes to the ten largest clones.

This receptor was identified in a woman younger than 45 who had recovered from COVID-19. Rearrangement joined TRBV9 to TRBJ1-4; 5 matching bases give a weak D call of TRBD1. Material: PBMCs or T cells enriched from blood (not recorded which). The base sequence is TGTGCCAGCAGCGTAGGCAGGGCGGAAAAACTGTTTTTT. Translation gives CASSVGRAEKLFF.